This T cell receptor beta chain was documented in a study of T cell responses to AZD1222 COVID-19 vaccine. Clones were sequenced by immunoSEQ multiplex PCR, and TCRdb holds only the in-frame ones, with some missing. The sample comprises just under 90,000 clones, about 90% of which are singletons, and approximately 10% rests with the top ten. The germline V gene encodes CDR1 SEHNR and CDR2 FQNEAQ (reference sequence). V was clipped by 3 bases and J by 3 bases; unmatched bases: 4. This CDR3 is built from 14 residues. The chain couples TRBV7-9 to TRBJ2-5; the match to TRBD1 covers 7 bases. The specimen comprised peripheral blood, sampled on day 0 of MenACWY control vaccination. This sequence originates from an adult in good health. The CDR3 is CASSLWDSKETQYF. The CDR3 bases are TGTGCCAGCAGCTTGTGGGACAGCAAAGAGACCCAGTACTTC.